This is a list of T cell receptor beta chains from one sample in a study of graft-versus-host responses after intestinal transplantation. Antigen specificity for these receptors is unknown. TCRdb's table, derived via immunoSEQ multiplex PCR, lists solely in-frame clones and lacks some. The sample contains 50,000 to 75,000 clones, around 93% of which appear only once. This specimen was unstimulated CD4+ T cells sorted from spleen or lymph node cells, taken before transplant. The receptors were gathered from a human donor who was the organ donor for an intestinal transplant. CDR3s include the opening cysteine and the closing phenylalanine or tryptophan. The D gene is left open where the match is weak. Expanded clones are given a class, and other clones once, few, many or no size at all.

V gene,clone size,D gene,J gene,CDR3 DNA,CDR3 protein
TRBV6-1,.,.,TRBJ1-6,TGTGCCAGCACCCATTTTAAGGGAGATTCACCCCTCCACTTT,CASTHFKGDSPLHF
TRBV15,.,TRBD2,TRBJ2-7,TGTGCCACCAGCAGAGGAAAGAGGGCGGGGGACTACGAGCAGTACTTC,CATSRGKRAGDYEQYF
TRBV6-6,once,TRBD1,TRBJ2-5,TGTGCCAGCAGCCCTGGACAGGCCCGAGAGACCCAGTACTTC,CASSPGQARETQYF
TRBV7-2,.,.,TRBJ2-1,TGTGCCAGCAGCTCCAGCTCCTACAATGAGCAGTTCTTC,CASSSSSYNEQFF
TRBV5-4,.,.,TRBJ2-3,TGTGCCAGCAGCTTGTATAGAGATACGCAGTATTTT,CASSLYRDTQYF
TRBV19,.,TRBD1,TRBJ1-1,TGTGCCAGTAGTCTGCTCTTCACAGGGGGCACTGAAGCTTTCTTT,CASSLLFTGGTEAFF
TRBV4-1,once,TRBD1,TRBJ1-2,TGCGCCAGCAGCCCACCCGGAGGGGGCGCTTACTATGGCTACACCTTC,CASSPPGGGAYYGYTF
TRBV6-5,.,TRBD1,TRBJ1-6,TGTGCCAGCAGGGGAGGACAGGGGTTACGATCACCCCTCCACTTT,CASRGGQGLRSPLHF
TRBV5-4,.,TRBD2,TRBJ2-3,TGTGCCAGCAGCTTGGTTGGGGGGGGACCCACAGATACGCAGTATTTT,CASSLVGGGPTDTQYF
TRBV27,.,.,TRBJ2-7,TGTGCCAGCAGTTACGGGGCAGGGTACTACGAGCAGTACTTC,CASSYGAGYYEQYF
TRBV4-3,.,TRBD2,TRBJ2-4,TGCGCCAGCAGCCAAGACTTCCCCCCGGGACTAGCGGGGGGGCCGGCCAAAAACATTCAGTACTTC,CASSQDFPPGLAGGPAKNIQYF
TRBV6-5,.,TRBD2,TRBJ2-1,TGTGCCAGCAGTTACCTGGGACTAGCGGACGAGCAGTTCTTC,CASSYLGLADEQFF
TRBV5-6,.,.,TRBJ2-3,TGTGCCAGCAGCTCCGGACCTTCCACAGATACGCAGTATTTT,CASSSGPSTDTQYF
TRBV5-1,.,.,TRBJ2-3,TGCGCCAGCAGCTTGGGCGGGGTAGATACGCAGTATTTT,CASSLGGVDTQYF
TRBV25-1,.,TRBD1,TRBJ1-2,TGTGCCAGCGTGGGACAGGGGGCATGGGGCTACACCTTC,CASVGQGAWGYTF
TRBV12-5,.,.,TRBJ2-1,TGTGCTAGTGGTCCCCCCACCAATGAGCAGTTCTTC,CASGPPTNEQFF
TRBV7-2,.,TRBD1,TRBJ1-1,TGTGCCAGCAGCCCACGACAGGGGGGGAACACTGAAGCTTTCTTT,CASSPRQGGNTEAFF
TRBV7-3,.,TRBD1,TRBJ2-7,TGTGCCAGCAGCCCAAGGGGACAGGGAAAAGGAGAGCAGTACTTC,CASSPRGQGKGEQYF
TRBV5-1,.,.,TRBJ1-1,TGCGCCAGCAGGACAGGCATGAACACTGAAGCTTTCTTT,CASRTGMNTEAFF
TRBV7-2,.,.,TRBJ2-7,TGTGCCAGCAGCTTAGGCCGGGGATCATACGAGCAGTACTTC,CASSLGRGSYEQYF
TRBV7-9,.,TRBD1,TRBJ1-3,TGTGCCAGCAGCGGCCGGGACAGGGGTGGAAACACCATATATTTT,CASSGRDRGGNTIYF
TRBV20-1,.,.,TRBJ2-7,TGCAGTGCCCAAGGGTCCTACGAGCAGTACTTC,CSAQGSYEQYF
TRBV19,.,.,TRBJ2-6,TGTGCCAGTACTCCGGAGAGCAGGGCCGCTGGGGCCAACGTCCTGACTTTC,CASTPESRAAGANVLTF
TRBV30,once,.,TRBJ1-1,TGTGCCTGGATGTTGAACACTGAAGCTTTCTTT,CAWMLNTEAFF
TRBV6-1,.,.,TRBJ1-6,TGTGCCAGCAGCACTGAGGGGTATTCACCCCTCCACTTT,CASSTEGYSPLHF
TRBV7-9,.,TRBD2,TRBJ2-3,TGTGCCAGCAGCCCCTGGACTAGCGGGGGAGCAGATACGCAGTATTTT,CASSPWTSGGADTQYF
TRBV10-2,.,.,TRBJ2-2,TGCGCCAGCAGTTCCCGACAGTCCGGAGGGGAGCTGTTTTTT,CASSSRQSGGELFF
TRBV15,.,.,TRBJ1-2,TGTGCCACCAGCAGGGCCGGGATCTATGGCTACACCTTC,CATSRAGIYGYTF
TRBV7-2,.,TRBD2,TRBJ2-7,TGTGCCAGCAGCCGTCCTAGCGGGGGTACCTACGAGCAGTACTTC,CASSRPSGGTYEQYF
TRBV4-1,.,TRBD1,TRBJ2-1,TGCGCCAGCAGCGCACGACAGGGAGATGAGCAGTTCTTC,CASSARQGDEQFF
TRBV11-3,.,TRBD1,TRBJ2-1,TGTGCCAGCAGCTACCGGGACAGTCATGAGCAGTTCTTC,CASSYRDSHEQFF
TRBV11-2,.,TRBD2,TRBJ2-3,TGTGCCAGCAGCCGCACGCTAGCGGGGGGTACAGATACGCAGTATTTT,CASSRTLAGGTDTQYF
TRBV5-1,.,.,TRBJ2-1,TGCGCCAGCAGCTTGGTTAGGGGAGCCTACAATGAGCAGTTCTTC,CASSLVRGAYNEQFF
TRBV4-3,.,TRBD1,TRBJ1-5,TGCGCCAGCAGCCAGAGACGCCGGGACAGCCGCAATCAGCCCCAGCATTTT,CASSQRRRDSRNQPQHF
TRBV5-4,.,.,TRBJ2-5,TGTGCCAGCAGCTTCGATAGGGTTAGGGAGACCCAGTACTTC,CASSFDRVRETQYF
TRBV10-2,.,.,TRBJ2-3,TGCGCCAGTTGCCCTCCGGGGAGTAGTGGGGATACGCAGTATTTT,CASCPPGSSGDTQYF
TRBV7-9,.,.,TRBJ2-3,TGTGCCAGCAGCTTAACAGATACGCAGTATTTT,CASSLTDTQYF
TRBV7-9,.,.,TRBJ2-7,TGTGCCAGCAGATGGACCGGTACCTACGAGCAGTACTTC,CASRWTGTYEQYF
TRBV14,.,TRBD1,TRBJ1-6,TGTGCCAGCAGCCAACTCGACAGGGGGCAATCACCCCTCCACTTT,CASSQLDRGQSPLHF